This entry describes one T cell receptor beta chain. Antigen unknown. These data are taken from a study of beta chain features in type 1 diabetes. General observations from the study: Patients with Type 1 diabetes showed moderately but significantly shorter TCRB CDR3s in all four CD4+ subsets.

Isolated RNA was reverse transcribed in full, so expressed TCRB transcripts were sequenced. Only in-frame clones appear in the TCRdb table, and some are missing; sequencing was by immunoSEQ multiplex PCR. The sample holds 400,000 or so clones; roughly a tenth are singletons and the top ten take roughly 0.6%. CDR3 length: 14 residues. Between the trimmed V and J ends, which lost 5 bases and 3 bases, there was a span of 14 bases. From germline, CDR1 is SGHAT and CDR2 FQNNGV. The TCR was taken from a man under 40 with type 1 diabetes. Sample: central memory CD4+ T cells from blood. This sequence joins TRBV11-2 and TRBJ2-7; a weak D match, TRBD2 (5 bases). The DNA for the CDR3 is TGTGCCAGCAGCCCCCAGAGCGGACGCTACGAGCAGTACTTC. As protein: CASSPQSGRYEQYF.